This T cell receptor beta chain was observed in a study of control samples from healthy donors and cancer patients. CDR1 is MNHEY, CDR2 SMNVEV, per germline (reference sequence). The CDR3 covers 14 residues. Trimming at V came to 5 bases and at J to 6 bases, leaving 9 bases not matched to a gene. Sequencing used immunoSEQ multiplex PCR; TCRdb keeps in-frame clones, though not all of them. The repertoire has 100,000 or so clones, about 89% of them found once; the top ten carry approximately 8.4%. The chain couples TRBV27 to TRBJ1-2; 7 bases match TRBD1. The sequenced material came from blood. The TCR was taken from a man under 40 in good health. This CDR3 reads CASSPGTAPDGYTF. CDR3 in DNA: TGTGCCAGCAGTCCAGGGACAGCACCCGATGGCTACACCTTC.